This T cell receptor (beta chain) was sequenced during a study of T cell repertoires in cytomegalovirus infection. The overall study: Public signatures in TCR beta pointed to CMV infection and matching HLA type.

In germline, CDR1 is LNHDA, CDR2 SQIVND (reference sequence). V lost 11 bases, J lost 0 bases, and 14 bases lay in between. The CDR3 runs 15 residues. TCRdb ran MiXCR on the reads and lists one entry per CDR3 protein. The sample shows approximately 390,000 distinct CDR3 sequences, about a third of them seen only once. This clonotype was detected many times. Its antigen is not identified. This TCR was sampled from a human donor in good health (CMV status not recorded). Some clones in this sample may be carry-over from other donors' samples. The chain has TRBV19 and TRBJ2-6, with D possibly being TRBD2 (5 bases). Source: cultured PBMCs, taken from culture after CMV antigen stimulation. The CDR3 protein is CAGSDSSSGANVLTF. The CDR3 DNA reads TGTGCCGGCTCGGACTCGAGCTCTGGGGCCAACGTCCTGACTTTC.